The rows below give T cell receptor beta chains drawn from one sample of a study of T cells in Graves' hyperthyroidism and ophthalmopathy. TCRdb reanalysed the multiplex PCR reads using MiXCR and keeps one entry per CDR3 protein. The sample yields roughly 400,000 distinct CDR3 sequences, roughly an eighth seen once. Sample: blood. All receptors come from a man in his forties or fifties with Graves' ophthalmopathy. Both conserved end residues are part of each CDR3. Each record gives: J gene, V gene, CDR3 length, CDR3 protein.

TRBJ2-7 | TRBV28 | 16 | CASSKGPGLALNEQYF
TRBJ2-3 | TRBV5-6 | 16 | CASSLRTSGYTDTQYF
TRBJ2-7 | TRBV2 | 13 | CASSEGVSAEQYF
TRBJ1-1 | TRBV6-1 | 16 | CASSQGQGVINTEAFF
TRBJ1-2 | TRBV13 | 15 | CASSLRSRPNYGYTF
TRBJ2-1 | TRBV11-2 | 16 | CASSSTGTSGRSAQFF
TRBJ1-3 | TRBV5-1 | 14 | CANITQDSGNTIYF
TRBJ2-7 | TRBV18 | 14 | CASSLTGAPGEQYF
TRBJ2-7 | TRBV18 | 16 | CASSPVPPTDFYEQYF
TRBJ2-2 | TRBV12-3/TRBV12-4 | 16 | CASSLSSEYNAGELFF
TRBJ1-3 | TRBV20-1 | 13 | CSARVLIGNTIYF
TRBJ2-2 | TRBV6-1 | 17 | CASRGLAGGQNTGELFF
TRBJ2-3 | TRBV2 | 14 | CASSPRSSTDTQYF
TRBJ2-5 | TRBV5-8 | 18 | CASSLGGTSGTYQETQYF
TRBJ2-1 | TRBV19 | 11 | CASSIGRRQFF
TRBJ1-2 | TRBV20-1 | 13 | CSARDQARYGYTF
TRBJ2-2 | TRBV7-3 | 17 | CASSLYATSGITGELFF
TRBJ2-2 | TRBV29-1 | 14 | CSVRQIVNTGELFF
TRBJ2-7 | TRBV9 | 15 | CASSGPGQGPYEQYF
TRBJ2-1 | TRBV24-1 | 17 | CATSDRSGAGGYNEQFF
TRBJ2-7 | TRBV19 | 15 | CASSRVGTTSYEQYF
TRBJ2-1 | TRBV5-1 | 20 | CASSLVELTSGRRSYNEQFF
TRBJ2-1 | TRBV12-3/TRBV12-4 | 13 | CASNRGRYNEQFF
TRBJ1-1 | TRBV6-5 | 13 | CASSYGVGTEAFF
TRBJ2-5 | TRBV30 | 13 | CAWSWAVKETQYF
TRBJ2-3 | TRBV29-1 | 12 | CSVESGTDTQYF
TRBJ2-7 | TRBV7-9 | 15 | CASSPRDTGSYEQYF
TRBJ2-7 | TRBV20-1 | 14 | CSARVAESSYEQYF
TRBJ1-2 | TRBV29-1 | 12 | CSVGDRAYGYTF
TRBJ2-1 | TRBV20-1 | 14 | CSARGGTVFIEQFF
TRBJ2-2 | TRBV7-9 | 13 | CASRPSGSGELFF
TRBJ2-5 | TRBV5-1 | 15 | CASSLLAGPQETQYF
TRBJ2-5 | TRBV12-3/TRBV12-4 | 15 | CASSRQGQIQETQYF
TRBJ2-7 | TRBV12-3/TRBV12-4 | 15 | CASSFDRGREDEQYF
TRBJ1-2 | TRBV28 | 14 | CASEGQDPYGGYTF
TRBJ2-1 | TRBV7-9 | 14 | CASSLGSRREEQFF
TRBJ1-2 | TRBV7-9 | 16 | CASSGPGQHKLYGYTF
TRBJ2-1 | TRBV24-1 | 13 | CATQREGCNEQFF
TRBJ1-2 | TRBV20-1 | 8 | CRTKGYTF
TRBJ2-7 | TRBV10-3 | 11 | CATRGEYEQYF
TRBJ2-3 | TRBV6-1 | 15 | CASRYTGLRTDTQYF
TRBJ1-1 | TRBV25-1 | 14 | CASSENGSPTEAFF
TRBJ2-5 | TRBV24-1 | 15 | CATSLPGSGQETQYF
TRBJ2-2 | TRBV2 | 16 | CASRVGLVRDTGELFF
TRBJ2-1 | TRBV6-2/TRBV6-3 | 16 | CASSYSTRGTSNEQFF
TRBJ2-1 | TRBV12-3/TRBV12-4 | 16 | CASSFGLAGFVQTQFF
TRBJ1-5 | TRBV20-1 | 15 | CSASELRRRDQPQHF
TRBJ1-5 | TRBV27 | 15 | CASSLRQGAYQPQHF
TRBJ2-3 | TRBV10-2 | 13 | CASSELDTDTQYF